Given below is one T cell receptor (beta chain) in context. This sample was included in a study of CD8 T cells in Susac syndrome. CDR3 length equals 13 residues. CDR1 and CDR2 from the germline V gene are MNHEY and SVGAGI. Trimming removed 2 bases at V and 7 bases at J, with 9 bases between. Random hexamers were used to reverse transcribe an amount of roughly 0.5 to 1 ug RNA. TCRdb redid the calling of the immunoSEQ multiplex PCR reads with MiXCR, one entry per CDR3 protein. The data contain a few hundred thousand distinct CDR3 sequences, 95% of them singletons. Sequencing used CD4+ T cells from PBMCs. The V gene is TRBV6-5, the J gene TRBJ1-5; D is undetermined. The TCR originated in a human donor with multiple sclerosis. The CDR3 sequence: CASSYMAHQPQHF. Written as DNA, the CDR3 is TGTGCCAGCAGTTACATGGCACACCAGCCCCAGCATTTT.